These 29 T cell receptor beta chains were sequenced from one sample in a study of identical twins. From the 5' RACE reads, TCRdb called clonotypes with MiXCR, one entry per CDR3 protein. The sample records 200,000 to 300,000 distinct CDR3 sequences, approximately 7% being singletons. These data were likewise used in another study, on yellow fever vaccine responses in identical twins.

Sequencing was done on a sample of memory (CD45RO+) T cells sorted from blood. The source of these receptors is a woman aged 18-30 years in good health.

At least ten counts were recorded for this clonotype. J is TRBJ2-7 and V is TRBV9, with D possibly TRBD1 on 6 matching bases. CDR3 length: 13 amino acids. Germline CDR1 SGDLS, CDR2 YYNGEE. V was pared by 4 bases and J by 3 bases, with 11 bases between. The CDR3 DNA follows: TGTGCCAGCAGCCCTACGGACAGCTACGAGCAGTACTTC. This gives the protein CASSPTDSYEQYF.

This clonotype was detected ten times or more. The chain carries TRBV5-5 and TRBJ2-7; TRBD1 matches at 7 bases. V lost 3 bases to trimming and J lost 0 bases; unmatched junction nucleotides: 6. The CDR3 covers 15 residues. Germline CDR1 and CDR2: SGHKS and YYEKEE (reference sequence). In DNA, the CDR3 is TGTGCCAGCAGCTGGACAGGCCTAAGCTCCTACGAGCAGTACTTC. Translated, it gives CASSWTGLSSYEQYF.

The J gene is TRBJ1-1, the V gene TRBV2; no reliable D call. The CDR3 covers 15 residues. Germline CDR1 SNHLY, CDR2 FYNNEI. The V and J ends lost 5 bases and 0 bases respectively, with 13 bases between them. The CDR3 is CASSPPGRMNTEAFF. CDR3 DNA sequence: TGTGCCAGCAGTCCCCCTGGGCGGATGAACACTGAAGCTTTCTTT.

In its sample, this clonotype was seen a few times. J is TRBJ2-3 and V is TRBV10-3; 7 nucleotides match TRBD2. Germline-derived CDR1 and CDR2 are ENHRY and SYGVKD. Losses at the gene ends were 9 bases for V and 5 bases for J; bases not matched to a gene: 14. CDR3 length: 15 amino acids. For the CDR3, the DNA is TGTGCCATATCGGAGGGGAGCGGGGATCAAGATACGCAGTATTTT. Translation: CAISEGSGDQDTQYF.

This clonotype was picked up a small number of times. The chain recombines TRBV3-1 with TRBJ2-2; D call uncertain. Trimming took 7 bases from V and 5 from J, leaving 17 bases between them. Germline V gene lookup returns CDR1 LGHDT and CDR2 YNNKEL (reference sequence). CDR3 length equals 15 residues. CDR3 DNA: TGTGCCAGCACGATGGGCGCAATGCCTACCGGGGAGCTGTTTTTT. Its protein is CASTMGAMPTGELFF.

The genes are TRBV7-8 and TRBJ1-1; D is possibly TRBD1 (5 bases). V was cut by 3 bases and J by 6 bases, with 17 bases left in between. The CDR3 loop spans 15 amino acids. Germline V CDR1 and CDR2: SGHVS, FQNEAQ. CDR3 residues: CASSFNSWGTSEAFF. CDR3 nucleotide sequence: TGTGCCAGCAGCTTTAATAGCTGGGGGACCTCTGAAGCTTTCTTT.

The rearrangement joins TRBV20-1 to TRBJ2-7, with a weak D call TRBD1 (5 bases). The CDR3 consists of 14 residues. Germline CDR1 reads DFQATT; CDR2 reads SNEGSKA (reference sequence). V lost 0 bases to trimming and J lost 3 bases, with 12 bases between them. CDR3 sequence (DNA): TGCAGTGCTAGAGATGTGCTAGGGGTCTACGAGCAGTACGTC. Translated, it gives CSARDVLGVYEQYV.

This clonotype has a handful of counts. The CDR3: CAININRESDTGELFF. As DNA, the CDR3 is TGTGCCATCAATATAAACAGGGAATCGGACACCGGGGAGCTGTTTTTT. The chain recombines TRBV10-3 with TRBJ2-2; perhaps TRBD1 as D (6 bases). Germline V gene data show CDR1 as ENHRY and CDR2 as SYGVKD. Trimming took off 7 bases at V and 3 bases at J, with 18 bases between the two ends. The CDR3 loop spans 16 amino acids.

This clonotype was found a few times. Here the CDR3 reads CASSFDRGEKTEAFF. DNA of the CDR3: TGTGCCAGCAGCTTTGACAGGGGGGAAAAGACTGAAGCTTTCTTT. The V and J genes are TRBV5-5 and TRBJ1-1, with TRBD1 matching over 9 bases. Trimming took 2 bases from V and 5 from J; bases not matched to a gene: 7. The germline gives CDR1 SGHKS, CDR2 YYEKEE (reference sequence). The CDR3 extends over 15 amino acids.

At least ten counts were recorded for this clonotype. The rearrangement links TRBV12-3 or TRBV12-4 to TRBJ2-1; 7 bases align to TRBD2. Germline trimming cut 4 bases from V and 7 bases from J; bases unmatched to any gene: 13. This CDR3 contains 16 residues. In DNA form, the CDR3 reads TGTGCCAGCAGTTCCCTTTGGCGGGAGAGACGGAATGAGCAGTTCTTC. Protein sequence: CASSSLWRERRNEQFF.

V is TRBV6-1 and J is TRBJ2-3; 8 positions agree with TRBD1. Germline V lookup: CDR1 MNHNS, CDR2 SASEGT. This CDR3 is built from 14 residues. J gave up 4 bases and V 2 bases, and 2 bases lay outside the gene matches. Here the CDR3 reads CASSEWTGSDTQYF. Written as DNA, the CDR3 is TGTGCCAGCAGTGAATGGACAGGGTCAGATACGCAGTATTTT.

This clonotype was seen once. The rearrangement joins TRBV7-9 to TRBJ2-7; 12 nucleotides line up with TRBD1. The CDR3 is made up of 16 amino acids. Germline assignment: CDR1 SEHNR and CDR2 FQNEAQ (reference sequence). The J segment lost 7 bases and the V segment lost 5 bases, leaving 12 bases of the junction unmatched. CDR3 bases: TGTGCCAGCAGCCATACCCAGGGACAGGGGGCGCGAGAGCAGTACGTC. Translation: CASSHTQGQGAREQYV.

This clonotype was counted ten times or more. The chain couples TRBV10-3 to TRBJ2-1; either TRBD1 or TRBD2 may fit D (5 bases each). V was cut by 2 bases and J by 4 bases, with 12 bases left in between. Germline CDR1 is ENHRY and CDR2 is SYGVKD. The CDR3 covers 15 residues. The CDR3 here is CAISENGAWYNEQFF. In DNA, the CDR3 is TGTGCCATCAGTGAGAACGGGGCATGGTACAATGAGCAGTTCTTC.

This clonotype was observed a few times. One junction end does not reproduce the germline sequence, and a read error may be involved. CDR3: CTSSLVVVVGKSTDTQYF. The CDR3 nucleotides read TGTACCAGCAGTTTAGTCGTCGTAGTGGGCAAAAGCACAGATACGCAGTATTTT. The rearrangement joins TRBV12-3 or TRBV12-4 to TRBJ2-3; the D is unclear. The CDR3 length is 18 residues.

This clonotype was detected ten times or more. The gene calls are TRBV5-1 and TRBJ2-5, with 10 bases identical to TRBD2. The CDR3 spans 15 residues. The V gene end was trimmed by 2 bases and the J gene end by 4 bases; junction bases not matched to a gene: 5. In germline, CDR1 is SGHRS, CDR2 YFSETQ. CDR3 residues: CASSFSSGSRETQYF. CDR3 bases: TGCGCCAGCAGCTTTTCTAGCGGGAGCCGAGAGACCCAGTACTTC.

This clonotype was seen a handful of times. The chain joins TRBV6-4 to TRBJ2-6, with D uncertain. Germline CDR1 reads MRHNA; CDR2 reads SNTAGT. This CDR3 comprises 14 residues. V gave up 3 bases and J gave up 0 bases, with 3 bases separating them. DNA for the CDR3: TGTGCCAGCAGTGAAGACTCTGGGGCCAACGTCCTGACTTTC. This codes for CASSEDSGANVLTF.

The rearrangement joins TRBV11-2 to TRBJ2-3; 8 nucleotides align to TRBD1. The germline CDR1 and CDR2 sequences are SGHAT and FQNNGV. The CDR3 has 16 amino acids. Germline trimming cut 2 bases from V and 2 bases from J; bases unmatched to any gene: 6. The chain's CDR3 is CASSLLRGRITDTQYF. The CDR3 DNA follows: TGTGCCAGCAGCTTACTCAGGGGGCGGATCACAGATACGCAGTATTTT.

The table lists this clonotype with a few counts. This sequence joins TRBV5-1 and TRBJ2-3; D may match TRBD1 or TRBD2 (5 bases each). Germline V gene sequence: CDR1 SGHRS, CDR2 YFSETQ. Deletions cut 4 bases from V and 8 bases from J, with 8 bases between. The CDR3 contains 11 residues. The CDR3 spells CASSGGATQYF. The CDR3 DNA is TGCGCCAGCAGCGGGGGAGCTACGCAGTATTTT.

This clonotype was detected ten times or more. The chain couples TRBV12-3 or TRBV12-4 to TRBJ1-6; D gene uncertain. Trimming left V 7 bases short and J 9 bases short, with 16 bases between. This CDR3 comprises 14 residues. The CDR3 is CASMIGGGFSPLHF. The CDR3 DNA is TGTGCCAGCATGATCGGAGGAGGCTTTTCACCCCTCCACTTT.

Many counts were recorded for this clonotype. The chain combines TRBV5-1 with TRBJ1-1; no clear D. Deletions cut 7 bases from V and 4 bases from J, with 14 bases between. CDR3 size: 13 residues. Per the germline V gene, CDR1 is SGHRS and CDR2 is YFSETQ. CDR3 sequence (DNA): TGCGCCAGCGACCCAGGATATGGCACTGAAGCTTTCTTT. Protein sequence: CASDPGYGTEAFF.

This sequence joins TRBV25-1 and TRBJ2-1; 7 bases map to TRBD1. Germline V gives CDR1 MGHDK, CDR2 SYGVNS. V was clipped by 2 bases and J by 2 bases; unmatched bases: 15. The CDR3 loop spans 19 amino acids. The CDR3 sequence: CASSERVFSPGGAYNEQFF. The DNA for the CDR3 is TGTGCCAGCAGTGAAAGGGTTTTTAGCCCAGGGGGAGCCTACAATGAGCAGTTCTTC.

This clonotype was counted only a few times. The chain combines TRBV4-2 with TRBJ2-1; 12 bases align to TRBD2. Trimming cost V 3 bases and J 8 bases; bases outside gene matches: 17. CDR1 is LGHNA, CDR2 YNFKEQ, per germline. There are 19 residues in the CDR3. CDR3 amino acids: CASSQATNLGTSGFYEQFF. CDR3 nucleotides: TGTGCCAGCAGCCAGGCTACGAACTTGGGGACTAGCGGGTTCTATGAGCAGTTCTTC.

Ten or more counts support this clonotype. The rearrangement uses TRBV20-1 and TRBJ2-7; D possibly corresponds to TRBD1 (6 bases). The germline V gene has CDR1 DFQATT and CDR2 SNEGSKA (reference sequence). The CDR3 has 11 residues. The ends were cut back, 6 bases at V and 3 bases at J, with 9 bases in the middle. The CDR3 sequence is CSASRGYEQYV. In nucleotides, the CDR3 is TGCAGTGCCAGCAGGGGCTACGAGCAGTACGTC.

The chain recombines TRBV20-1 with TRBJ1-2, with D possibly TRBD1 on 6 matching bases. Per the germline V gene, CDR1 is DFQATT and CDR2 is SNEGSKA (reference sequence). The CDR3 covers 13 residues. The V and J ends lost 6 bases and 5 bases respectively, with 16 bases between them. As DNA, the CDR3 is TGCAGTGCCGGGGGCAGGTCATGGTATGGCTACACCTTC. This translates into CSAGGRSWYGYTF.

This clonotype was counted ten times or more. The V gene is TRBV15, the J gene TRBJ2-5, with D tentatively TRBD1 (6 bases). Germline values: CDR1 LNHNV, CDR2 YYDKDF (reference sequence). V was trimmed by 8 bases and J by 5 bases, leaving 15 bases between them. This CDR3 has 13 amino acids. The CDR3 coding sequence is TGTGCCACCTTCACAGGGTCGACGGAGACCCAGTACTTC. It is translated as CATFTGSTETQYF.

This clonotype was observed once. The CDR3 is CASSLDWTGELFF. CDR3 DNA sequence: TGTGCCAGCAGCTTAGATTGGACCGGGGAGCTGTTTTTT. The chain couples TRBV11-2 to TRBJ2-2; no clear D gene. Germline V gene sequence: CDR1 SGHAT, CDR2 FQNNGV. The CDR3 contains 13 residues. Between the trimmed V and J ends, which lost 0 bases and 5 bases, there was a span of 4 bases.

The chain is built from TRBV20-1 and TRBJ2-2, with TRBD2 identical over 8 bases. J was trimmed by 4 bases and V by 6 bases; bases with no gene match: 7. This CDR3 is 14 amino acids long. The germline V gene has CDR1 DFQATT and CDR2 SNEGSKA (reference sequence). In nucleotides, the CDR3 is TGCAGTGCCCGGGGGGGGCAAGTCACCGGGGAGCTGTTTTTT. The encoded protein is CSARGGQVTGELFF.

This clonotype was detected ten times or more. The chain combines TRBV5-5 with TRBJ1-1; a possible D gene is TRBD1 (5 bases). The V gene lost 1 base and the J gene lost 1 base, with 11 bases spanning the gap. From germline, CDR1 is SGHKS and CDR2 YYEKEE (reference sequence). This CDR3 is 15 amino acids long. The CDR3 DNA reads as TGTGCCAGCAGCTTGACCCACCAGGGGAACACTGAAGCTTTCTTT. Protein sequence: CASSLTHQGNTEAFF.

This clonotype was observed many times. The chain has TRBV24-1 and TRBJ2-3, with a possible D match to TRBD2 (5 bases). Per germline, CDR1 KGHDR and CDR2 SFDVKD. Trimming removed 5 bases at V and 5 bases at J, with 13 bases between. CDR3 length: 14 residues. Here the CDR3 reads CATSADYALDTQYF. The CDR3 nucleotides are TGTGCCACCAGTGCCGACTACGCATTAGATACGCAGTATTTT.